The clone carrying this T cell receptor (beta chain) was recorded many times. The CDR3 covers 13 residues. V trimming: 6 bases; J trimming: 7 bases; junction bases outside the gene matches: 6. CDR1 is MDHEN, CDR2 SYDVKM, per germline. The sample is drawn from a study of T cells in Graves' hyperthyroidism and ophthalmopathy. TCR beta CDR3 regions were amplified from RNA. First-round RT-PCR with HTBI primers amplified the TCR CDR3 region. TCRdb used MiXCR to reprocess the multiplex PCR reads, holding one entry per CDR3 protein. The repertoire holds hundreds of thousands of distinct CDR3 sequences, with around 14% as singletons.

The source is a woman in her twenties or thirties with Graves' hyperthyroidism. The V call is TRBV28, the J call TRBJ1-5; TRBD1 matches at 7 bases. The sequenced sample was blood. The CDR3 nucleotides are TGTGCCAGCAGCTCAACAGGGGTGCAGCCCCAGCATTTT. Its protein product is CASSSTGVQPQHF.